A single sample is the source of the 3 T cell receptor beta chains below, sequenced in a study of shared clonotypes between healthy human individuals. Profiling relied on immunoSEQ multiplex PCR, and the TCRdb table lists in-frame clones only, not all of them. The data show nearly 1,000,000 clones, with less than 85% seen just once and about 1.5% held by the top ten. The sample taken for sequencing was memory CD4+ T cells sorted from blood. Subset noted: CD45RA-negative fraction. Receptors were obtained from a man between 18 and 35 years old in good health.

This clone was detected only once. The rearrangement links TRBV10-3 to TRBJ2-5; D gene unclear. Trimming shortened V by 0 bases and J by 4 bases, and 9 bases separated the two germline ends. The V gene's germline CDR1 is ENHRY and CDR2 SYGVKD. The CDR3 is made up of 14 amino acids. The chain's CDR3 is CAISESSLGETQYF. DNA for the CDR3: TGTGCCATCAGTGAGTCGAGTCTAGGAGAGACCCAGTACTTC.

The chain is built from TRBV27 and TRBJ1-1, with a possible D match to TRBD1 (6 bases). Germline-derived CDR1 and CDR2 are MNHEY and SMNVEV (reference sequence). The CDR3 consists of 15 residues. V was clipped by 1 base and J by 0 bases, with 9 bases between them. Here the CDR3 reads CASSLYQGMNTEAFF. Here the CDR3 DNA reads TGTGCCAGCAGTTTATATCAGGGGATGAACACTGAAGCTTTCTTT.

This chain joins TRBV7-2 and TRBJ1-1; 7 positions agree with TRBD1. The germline gives CDR1 SGHTA, CDR2 FQGNSA. J was trimmed by 1 base and V by 3 bases; bases with no gene match: 5. This CDR3 contains 15 residues. CDR3 amino acids: CASSFRTGGNTEAFF. CDR3 sequence (DNA): TGTGCCAGCAGCTTCAGGACAGGTGGGAACACTGAAGCTTTCTTT. The entire variable domain, with the rest obtained from reference TRBV7-2 and TRBJ1-1, is as follows: GAGVSQSPSNKVTEKGKDVELRCDPISGHTALYWYRQSLGQGLEFLIYFQGNSAPDKSGLPSDRFSAERTGGSVSTLTIQRTQQEDSAVYLCASSFRTGGNTEAFFGQGTRLTVV.